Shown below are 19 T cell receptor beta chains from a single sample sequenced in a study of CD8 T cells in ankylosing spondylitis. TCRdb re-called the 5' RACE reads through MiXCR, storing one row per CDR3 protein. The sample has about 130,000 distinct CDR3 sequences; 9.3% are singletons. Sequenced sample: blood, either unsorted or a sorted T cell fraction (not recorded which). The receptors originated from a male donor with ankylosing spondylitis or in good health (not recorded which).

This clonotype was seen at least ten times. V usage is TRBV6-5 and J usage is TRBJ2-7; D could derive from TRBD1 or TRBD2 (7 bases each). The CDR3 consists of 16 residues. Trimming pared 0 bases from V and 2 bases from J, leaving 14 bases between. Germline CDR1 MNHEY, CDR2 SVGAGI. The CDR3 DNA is TGTGCCAGCAGTTACTCGGGGAGGGGGCGCCCCTACGAGCAGTACTTC. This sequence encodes CASSYSGRGRPYEQYF.

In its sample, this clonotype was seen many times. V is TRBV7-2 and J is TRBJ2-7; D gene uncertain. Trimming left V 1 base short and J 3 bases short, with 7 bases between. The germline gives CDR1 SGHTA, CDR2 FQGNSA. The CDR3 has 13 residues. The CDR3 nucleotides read TGTGCCAGCAGCTTAGAAGGTATCTACGAGCAGTACTTC. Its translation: CASSLEGIYEQYF.

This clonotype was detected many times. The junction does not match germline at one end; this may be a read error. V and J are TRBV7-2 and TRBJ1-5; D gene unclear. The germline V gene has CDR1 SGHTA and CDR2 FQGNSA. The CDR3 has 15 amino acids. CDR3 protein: CASSLGMGGNQPHHF. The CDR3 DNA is TGTGCCAGCAGCTTAGGGATGGGTGGCAATCAGCCCCATCATTTT.

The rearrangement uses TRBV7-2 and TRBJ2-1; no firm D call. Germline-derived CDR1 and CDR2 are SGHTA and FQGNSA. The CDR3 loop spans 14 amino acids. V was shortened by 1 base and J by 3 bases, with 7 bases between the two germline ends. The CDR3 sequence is CASSLDLFYNEQFF. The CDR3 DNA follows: TGTGCCAGCAGCTTAGATCTGTTCTACAATGAGCAGTTCTTC. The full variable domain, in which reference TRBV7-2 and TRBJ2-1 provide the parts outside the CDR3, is GAGVSQSPSNKVTEKGKDVELRCDPISGHTALYWYRQSLGQGLEFLIYFQGNSAPDKSGLPSDRFSAERTGGSVSTLTIQRTQQEDSAVYLCASSLDLFYNEQFFGPGTRLTVL.

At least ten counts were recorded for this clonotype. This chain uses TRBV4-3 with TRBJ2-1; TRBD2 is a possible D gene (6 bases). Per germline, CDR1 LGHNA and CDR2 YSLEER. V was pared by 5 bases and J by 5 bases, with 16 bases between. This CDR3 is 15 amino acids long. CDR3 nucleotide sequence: TGCGCCAGCAGCTTGGGGGACTTGACCCACAATGAGCAGTTCTTC. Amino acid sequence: CASSLGDLTHNEQFF.

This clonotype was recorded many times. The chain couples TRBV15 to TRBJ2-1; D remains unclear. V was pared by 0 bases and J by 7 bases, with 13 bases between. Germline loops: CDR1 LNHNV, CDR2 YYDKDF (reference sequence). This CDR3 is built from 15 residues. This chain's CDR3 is CATSRDILGRNEQFF. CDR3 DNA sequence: TGTGCCACCAGCAGAGACATACTCGGGCGGAATGAGCAGTTCTTC.

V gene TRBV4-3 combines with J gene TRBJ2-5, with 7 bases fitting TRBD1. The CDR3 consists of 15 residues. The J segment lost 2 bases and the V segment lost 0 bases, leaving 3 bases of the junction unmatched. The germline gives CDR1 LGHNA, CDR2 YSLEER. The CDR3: CASSQEWGQQETQYF. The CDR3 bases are TGCGCCAGCAGCCAAGAATGGGGACAGCAAGAGACCCAGTACTTC.

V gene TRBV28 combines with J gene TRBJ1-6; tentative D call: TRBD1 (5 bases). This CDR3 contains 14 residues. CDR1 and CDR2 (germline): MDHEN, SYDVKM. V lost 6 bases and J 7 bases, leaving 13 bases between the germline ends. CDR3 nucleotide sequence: TGTGCCAGCAGACCCTCGACAGCAAATTCACCCCTCCACTTT. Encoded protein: CASRPSTANSPLHF.

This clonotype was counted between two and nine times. The CDR3 region has the DNA TGTGCCAGCAGCTCCACTTACAGGGGTGCCGGGGAGCTGTTTTTT. Its protein is CASSSTYRGAGELFF. The rearrangement links TRBV5-6 to TRBJ2-2; 7 bases are a match to TRBD1. With 3 bases clipped from V and 6 bases from J, the junction kept 8 bases outside the gene matches. This CDR3 region has 15 residues. The germline gives CDR1 SGHDT, CDR2 YYEEEE.

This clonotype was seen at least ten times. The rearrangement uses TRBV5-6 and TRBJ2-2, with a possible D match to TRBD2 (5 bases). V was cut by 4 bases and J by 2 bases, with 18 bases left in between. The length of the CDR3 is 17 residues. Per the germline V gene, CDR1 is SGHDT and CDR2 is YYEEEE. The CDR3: CASSAFPGIPNTGELFF. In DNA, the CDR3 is TGTGCCAGCAGCGCATTCCCGGGGATCCCTAACACCGGGGAGCTGTTTTTT.

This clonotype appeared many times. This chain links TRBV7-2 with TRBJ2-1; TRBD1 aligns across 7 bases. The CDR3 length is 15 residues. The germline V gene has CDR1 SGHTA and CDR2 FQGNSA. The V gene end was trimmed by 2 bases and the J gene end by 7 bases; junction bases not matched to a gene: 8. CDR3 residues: CASSLRGRGRNEQFF. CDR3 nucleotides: TGTGCCAGCAGCTTAAGGGGCAGGGGGAGAAATGAGCAGTTCTTC.

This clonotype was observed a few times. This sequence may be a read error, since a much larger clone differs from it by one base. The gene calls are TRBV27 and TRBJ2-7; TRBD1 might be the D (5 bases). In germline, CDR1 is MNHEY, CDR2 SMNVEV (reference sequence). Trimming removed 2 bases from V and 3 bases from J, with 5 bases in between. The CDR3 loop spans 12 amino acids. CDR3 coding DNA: TGTGCCAGCAGTTTAAGGGGCTACGAGCAGTACTTC. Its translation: CASSLRGYEQYF.

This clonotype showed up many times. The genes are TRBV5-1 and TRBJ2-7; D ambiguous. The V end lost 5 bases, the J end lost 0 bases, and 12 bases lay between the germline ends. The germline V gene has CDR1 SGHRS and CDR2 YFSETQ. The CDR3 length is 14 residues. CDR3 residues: CASRSDGRSYEQYF. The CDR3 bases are TGCGCCAGCAGAAGTGACGGACGCTCCTACGAGCAGTACTTC.

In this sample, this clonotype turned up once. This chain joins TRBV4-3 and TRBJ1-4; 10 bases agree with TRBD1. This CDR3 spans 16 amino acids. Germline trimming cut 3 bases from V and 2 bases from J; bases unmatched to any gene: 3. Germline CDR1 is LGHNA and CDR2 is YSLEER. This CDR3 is CASSQATGGTNEKLFF. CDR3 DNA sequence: TGCGCCAGCAGCCAGGCGACAGGGGGCACTAATGAAAAACTGTTTTTT.

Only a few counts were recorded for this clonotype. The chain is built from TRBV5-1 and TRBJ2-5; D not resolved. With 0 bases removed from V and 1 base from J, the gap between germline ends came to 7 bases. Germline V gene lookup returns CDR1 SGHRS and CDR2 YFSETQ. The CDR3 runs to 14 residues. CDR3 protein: CASSLGPIQETQYF. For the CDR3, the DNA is TGCGCCAGCAGCTTGGGTCCTATCCAAGAGACCCAGTACTTC.

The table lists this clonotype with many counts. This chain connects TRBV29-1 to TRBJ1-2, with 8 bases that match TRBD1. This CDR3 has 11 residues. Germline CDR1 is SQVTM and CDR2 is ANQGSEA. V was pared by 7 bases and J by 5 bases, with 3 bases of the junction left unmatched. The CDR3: CSAGQGYGYTF. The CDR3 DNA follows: TGCAGCGCCGGACAGGGATATGGCTACACCTTC.

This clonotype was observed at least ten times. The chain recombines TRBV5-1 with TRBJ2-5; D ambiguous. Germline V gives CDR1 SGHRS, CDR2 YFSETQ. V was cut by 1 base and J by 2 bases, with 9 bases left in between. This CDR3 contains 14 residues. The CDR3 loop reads CASSLRTAQETQYF. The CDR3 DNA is TGCGCCAGCAGCTTGAGGACGGCGCAAGAGACCCAGTACTTC.

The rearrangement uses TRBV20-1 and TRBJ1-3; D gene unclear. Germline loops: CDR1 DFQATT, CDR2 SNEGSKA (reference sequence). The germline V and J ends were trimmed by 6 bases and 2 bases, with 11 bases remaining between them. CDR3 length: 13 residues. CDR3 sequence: CSAQLVAGNTIYF. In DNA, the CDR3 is TGCAGTGCCCAACTCGTGGCTGGAAACACCATATATTTT.

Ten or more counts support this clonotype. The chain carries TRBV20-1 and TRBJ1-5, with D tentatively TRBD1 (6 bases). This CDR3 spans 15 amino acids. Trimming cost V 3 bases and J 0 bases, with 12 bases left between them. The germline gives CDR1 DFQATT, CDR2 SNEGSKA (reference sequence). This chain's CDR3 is CSAREGGNSNQPQHF. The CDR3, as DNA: TGCAGTGCTAGGGAAGGGGGAAATAGCAATCAGCCCCAGCATTTT.